Reported below is one T cell receptor beta chain. The sample belongs to a study of follicular helper T cells after annual influenza vaccination. Per germline, CDR1 SGHDT and CDR2 YYEEEE. Trimming stripped 0 bases from V and 3 bases from J, with 14 bases between. This CDR3 contains 16 residues. TCRB sequencing was done at Survey resolution level. The method was immunoSEQ multiplex PCR; TCRdb's version includes in-frame clones alone and lacks a portion of them. The sample lists 8,500 to 9,000 clones, around 80% occurring once. As to time point: 2014-2015 season, 7 days after vaccination. The rearrangement links TRBV5-6 to TRBJ2-3; a possible D gene is TRBD1 (6 bases). The sample here was CXCR5+ CD38- circulating T follicular helper cells from blood, taken 7 days after influenza vaccination. Subset specified: circulating Tfh, non-naive CD4+CXCR5+PD-1+ (ICOS+CD38+ or ICOS-CD38-). This receptor was taken from an adult who received the influenza vaccine. Here the CDR3 DNA reads TGTGCCAGCAGCTTGGTCCCAGGGGCCTTTACAGATACGCAGTATTTT. It specifies CASSLVPGAFTDTQYF.